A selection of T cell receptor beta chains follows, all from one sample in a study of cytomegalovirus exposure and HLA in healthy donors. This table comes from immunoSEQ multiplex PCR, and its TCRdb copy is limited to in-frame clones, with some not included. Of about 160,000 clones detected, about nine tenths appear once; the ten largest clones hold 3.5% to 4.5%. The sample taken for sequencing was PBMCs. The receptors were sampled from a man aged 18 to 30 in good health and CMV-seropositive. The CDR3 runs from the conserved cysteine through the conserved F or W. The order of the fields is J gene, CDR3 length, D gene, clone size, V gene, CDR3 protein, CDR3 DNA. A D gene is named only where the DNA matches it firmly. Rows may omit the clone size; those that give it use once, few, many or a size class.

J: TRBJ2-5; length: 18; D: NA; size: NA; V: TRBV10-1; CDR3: CASRKWAGGFQNQETQYF; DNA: TGCGCCAGCAGGAAGTGGGCAGGTGGTTTCCAAAACCAAGAGACCCAGTACTTC
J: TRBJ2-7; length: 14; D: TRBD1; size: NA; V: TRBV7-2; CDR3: CASSPPPDRGVLYF; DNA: TGTGCCAGCAGCCCCCCGCCCGACAGGGGCGTGCTGTACTTC
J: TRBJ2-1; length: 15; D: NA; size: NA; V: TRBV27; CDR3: CASSTALSSYNEQFF; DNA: TGTGCCAGCAGTACAGCACTGAGCTCCTACAATGAGCAGTTCTTC
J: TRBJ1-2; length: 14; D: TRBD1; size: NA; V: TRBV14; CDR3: CASSQGGQTYGYTF; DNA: TGTGCCAGCAGCCAAGGGGGACAGACCTATGGCTACACCTTC
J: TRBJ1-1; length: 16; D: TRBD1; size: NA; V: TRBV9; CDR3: CASSVSIDRGNTEAFF; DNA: TGTGCCAGCAGCGTATCGATAGACAGGGGGAACACTGAAGCTTTCTTT
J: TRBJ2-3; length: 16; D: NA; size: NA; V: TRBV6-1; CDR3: CASSEQGTGWADTQYF; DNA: TGTGCCAGCAGTGAACAGGGGACGGGTTGGGCAGATACGCAGTATTTT
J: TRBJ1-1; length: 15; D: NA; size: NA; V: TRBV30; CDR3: CAWSFRGTVNTEAFF; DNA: TGTGCCTGGAGTTTCAGGGGTACGGTTAACACTGAAGCTTTCTTT
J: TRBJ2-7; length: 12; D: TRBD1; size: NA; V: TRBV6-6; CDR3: CASRSQGSEQYF; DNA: TGTGCCAGCAGATCACAGGGGAGCGAGCAGTACTTC
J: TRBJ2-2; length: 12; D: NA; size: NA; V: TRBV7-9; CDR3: CASSLSAGELFF; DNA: TGTGCCAGCAGCTTATCGGCCGGGGAGCTGTTTTTT
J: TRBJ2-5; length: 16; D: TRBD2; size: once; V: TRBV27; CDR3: CASSSASGSWRETQYF; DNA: TGTGCCAGCAGTTCGGCTAGCGGGAGTTGGCGGGAGACCCAGTACTTC
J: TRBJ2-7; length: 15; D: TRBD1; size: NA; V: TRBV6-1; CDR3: CASSVKDRYSYEQYF; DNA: TGTGCCAGCAGTGTAAAGGACAGGTACTCCTACGAGCAGTACTTC
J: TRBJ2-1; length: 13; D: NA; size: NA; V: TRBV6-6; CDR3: CASSLLVSGQKFF; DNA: TGTGCCAGCAGCTTACTCGTATCCGGACAGAAGTTCTTC
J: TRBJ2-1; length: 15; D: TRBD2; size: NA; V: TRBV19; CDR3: CASSGREGWDNEQFF; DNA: TGTGCCAGTAGTGGCCGGGAGGGTTGGGACAATGAGCAGTTCTTC
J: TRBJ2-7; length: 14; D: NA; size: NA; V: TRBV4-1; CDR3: CASSQGGGLYEQYF; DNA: TGCGCCAGCAGCCAAGGAGGAGGCCTCTACGAGCAGTACTTC
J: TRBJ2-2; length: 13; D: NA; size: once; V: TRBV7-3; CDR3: CASSSTSGGELFF; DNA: TGTGCCAGCAGCTCGACTAGTGGGGGGGAGCTGTTTTTT
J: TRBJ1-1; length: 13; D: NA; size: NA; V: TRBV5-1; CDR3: CASSLADRSPAFF; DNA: TGCGCCAGCAGCTTGGCCGACAGGTCCCCAGCTTTCTTT
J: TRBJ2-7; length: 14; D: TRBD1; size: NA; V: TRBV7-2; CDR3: CASSLGDRAFEQYF; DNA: TGTGCCAGCAGCTTAGGAGACAGGGCTTTCGAGCAGTACTTC
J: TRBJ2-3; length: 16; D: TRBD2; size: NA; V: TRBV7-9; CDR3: CASSLTQREFADTQYF; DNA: TGTGCCAGCAGCCTCACGCAGCGGGAGTTTGCAGATACGCAGTATTTT
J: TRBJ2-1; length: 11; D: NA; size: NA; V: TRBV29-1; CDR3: CSVEDLNEQFF; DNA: TGCAGCGTTGAAGATCTCAATGAGCAGTTCTTC
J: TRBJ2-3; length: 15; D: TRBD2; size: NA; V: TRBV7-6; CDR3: CASSLLAGSTDTQYF; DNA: TGTGCCAGCAGCTTACTAGCGGGGAGCACAGATACGCAGTATTTT
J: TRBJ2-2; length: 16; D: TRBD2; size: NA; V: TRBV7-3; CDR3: CASSLLLAGVTGELFF; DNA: TGTGCCAGCAGCCTCCTTCTAGCGGGAGTCACCGGGGAGCTGTTTTTT
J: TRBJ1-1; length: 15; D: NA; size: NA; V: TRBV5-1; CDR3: CASSLPGRQWTEAFF; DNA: TGCGCCAGCAGCTTGCCCGGCAGGCAATGGACTGAAGCTTTCTTT
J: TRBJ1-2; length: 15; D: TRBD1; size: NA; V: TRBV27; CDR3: CASSPATGVGYGYTF; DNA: TGTGCCAGCAGTCCCGCCACAGGGGTGGGCTATGGCTACACCTTC
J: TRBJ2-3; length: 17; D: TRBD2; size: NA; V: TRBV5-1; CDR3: CASSAGLAGGYRDTQYF; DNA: TGCGCCAGCAGCGCGGGACTAGCGGGAGGTTACCGCGATACGCAGTATTTT
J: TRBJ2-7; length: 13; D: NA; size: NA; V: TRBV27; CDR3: CASRLAGHYEQYF; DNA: TGTGCCAGCAGGCTGGCAGGACACTACGAGCAGTACTTC
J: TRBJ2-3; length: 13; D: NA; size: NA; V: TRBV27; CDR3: CASGLARTDTQYF; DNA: TGTGCCAGCGGCCTAGCCCGCACAGATACGCAGTATTTT
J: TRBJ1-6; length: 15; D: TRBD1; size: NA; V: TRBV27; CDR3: CASSQPGQYNSPLHF; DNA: TGTGCCAGCAGTCAGCCGGGACAGTATAATTCACCCCTCCACTTT
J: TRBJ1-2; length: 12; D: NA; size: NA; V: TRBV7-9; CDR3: CASSLEILGYTF; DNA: TGTGCCAGCAGCTTAGAAATCTTAGGCTACACCTTC
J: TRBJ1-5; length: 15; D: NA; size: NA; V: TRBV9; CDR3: CASSVGGNSNQPQHF; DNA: TGTGCCAGCAGCGTAGGGGGCAATAGCAATCAGCCCCAGCATTTT
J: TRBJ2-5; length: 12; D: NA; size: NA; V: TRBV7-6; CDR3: CASSFSPETQYF; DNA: TGTGCCAGCAGCTTTAGTCCCGAGACCCAGTACTTC
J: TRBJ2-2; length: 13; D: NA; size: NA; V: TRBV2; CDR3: CASSERLNGELFF; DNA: TGTGCCAGCAGTGAAAGACTAAACGGGGAGCTGTTTTTT
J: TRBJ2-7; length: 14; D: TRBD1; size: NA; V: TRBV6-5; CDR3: CASSYGTGPNEQYF; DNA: TGTGCCAGCAGTTACGGGACAGGGCCTAACGAGCAGTACTTC
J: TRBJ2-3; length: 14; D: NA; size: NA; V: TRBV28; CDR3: CASSLSGYTDTQYF; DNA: TGTGCCAGCAGTTTGAGCGGCTACACAGATACGCAGTATTTT
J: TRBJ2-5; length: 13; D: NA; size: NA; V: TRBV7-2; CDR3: CASSLQGYETQYF; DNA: TGTGCCAGCAGCTTACAGGGCTATGAGACCCAGTACTTC
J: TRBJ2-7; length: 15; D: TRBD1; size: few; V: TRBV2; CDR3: CASSAGQAWADEQYF; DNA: TGTGCCAGCAGCGCCGGACAGGCCTGGGCCGACGAGCAGTACTTC
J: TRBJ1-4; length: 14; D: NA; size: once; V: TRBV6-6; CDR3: CASGVGGRNEKLFF; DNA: TGTGCCAGTGGGGTGGGAGGGCGTAATGAAAAACTGTTTTTT
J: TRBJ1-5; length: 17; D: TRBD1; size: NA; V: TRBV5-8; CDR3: CASSLFDRGGSNQPQHF; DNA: TGTGCCAGCAGCTTGTTTGACAGGGGAGGTTCCAATCAGCCCCAGCATTTT
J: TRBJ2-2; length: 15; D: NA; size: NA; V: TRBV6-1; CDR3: CASRETGRYTGELFF; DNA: TGTGCCAGCAGGGAGACAGGGAGGTACACCGGGGAGCTGTTTTTT
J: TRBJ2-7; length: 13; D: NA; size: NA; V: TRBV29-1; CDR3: CSVEGDLPGEQYF; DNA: TGCAGCGTTGAAGGGGACTTACCTGGGGAGCAGTACTTC
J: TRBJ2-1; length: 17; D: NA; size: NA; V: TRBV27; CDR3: CASSSPMRRRTYNEQFF; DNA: TGTGCCAGCAGTTCTCCCATGAGGCGACGGACATACAATGAGCAGTTCTTC
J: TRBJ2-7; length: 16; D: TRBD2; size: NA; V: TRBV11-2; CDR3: CASSLVGTSGIYEQYF; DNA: TGTGCCAGCAGCTTAGTAGGGACTAGCGGGATCTACGAGCAGTACTTC
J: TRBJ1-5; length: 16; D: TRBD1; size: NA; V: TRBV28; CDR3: CASSLTGGFRNQPQHF; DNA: TGTGCCAGCAGTTTGACAGGGGGCTTTCGCAATCAGCCCCAGCATTTT
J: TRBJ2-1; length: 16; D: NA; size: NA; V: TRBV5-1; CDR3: CASSLGFRQSYNEQFF; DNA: TGCGCCAGCAGCTTGGGTTTCAGACAGTCCTACAATGAGCAGTTCTTC
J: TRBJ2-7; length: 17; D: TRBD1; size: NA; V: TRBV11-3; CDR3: CASSWSNEGARGYEQYF; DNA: TGTGCCAGCAGCTGGAGCAATGAGGGGGCGCGTGGGTACGAGCAGTACTTC
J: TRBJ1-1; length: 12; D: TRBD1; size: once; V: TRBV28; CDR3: CATVDRGPEAFF; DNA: TGTGCCACCGTGGACAGGGGGCCTGAAGCTTTCTTT
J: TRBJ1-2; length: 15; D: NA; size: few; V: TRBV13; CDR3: CASSTRTPISYGYTF; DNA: TGTGCCAGCAGCACTCGGACACCCATAAGCTATGGCTACACCTTC
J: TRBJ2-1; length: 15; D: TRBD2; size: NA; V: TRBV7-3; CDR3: CASSLGLAGVNEQFF; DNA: TGTGCCAGCAGCCTCGGACTAGCGGGAGTCAATGAGCAGTTCTTC
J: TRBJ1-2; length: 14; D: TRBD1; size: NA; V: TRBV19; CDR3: CASSGQGTLGGYTF; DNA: TGTGCCAGTAGCGGACAGGGGACCCTCGGTGGCTACACCTTC
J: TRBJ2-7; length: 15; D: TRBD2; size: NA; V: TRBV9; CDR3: CASSKYSGSPYEQYF; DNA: TGTGCCAGCAGTAAGTATAGCGGGTCCCCCTACGAGCAGTACTTC
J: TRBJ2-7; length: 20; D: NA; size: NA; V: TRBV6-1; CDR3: CASSEERFRSTGSIFYEQYF; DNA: TGTGCCAGCAGTGAAGAGCGGTTCAGGTCTACAGGGTCGATCTTCTACGAGCAGTACTTC
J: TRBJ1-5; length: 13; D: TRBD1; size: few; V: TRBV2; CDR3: CASYEGQGQAQHF; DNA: TGTGCCAGTTACGAGGGACAGGGGCAAGCCCAGCATTTT